One sample yielded the 32 T cell receptor beta chains listed below, sequenced in a study of T cells in Graves' hyperthyroidism and ophthalmopathy. Researchers amplified the TCR beta CDR3 regions from RNA transcripts. HTBI primers were the set used in a first-round RT-PCR of the TCR CDR3. TCRdb processed the multiplex PCR reads anew with MiXCR; each CDR3 protein has one entry. Of hundreds of thousands of distinct CDR3 sequences in the sample, roughly 21% were seen once. Source material: blood. These receptors all come from a man aged 35-49 years with Graves' ophthalmopathy.

This chain connects TRBV5-1 to TRBJ2-5; TRBD1 aligns across 10 bases. CDR3 length: 18 residues. CDR1 is SGHRS and CDR2 is YFSETQ in the germline V gene. Trimming took 0 bases from V and 4 from J; bases not matched to a gene: 12. CDR3 sequence: CASSLERMTGGYGETQYF. DNA of the CDR3: TGCGCCAGCAGCTTGGAGCGGATGACAGGGGGCTACGGAGAGACCCAGTACTTC. Complete variable domain (other parts from reference TRBV5-1 and TRBJ2-5): KAGVTQTPRYLIKTRGQQVTLSCSPISGHRSVSWYQQTPGQGLQFLFEYFSETQRNKGNFPGRFSGRQFSNSRSEMNVSTLELGDSALYLCASSLERMTGGYGETQYFGPGTRLLVL.

This chain connects TRBV7-9 to TRBJ1-2; D is undetermined. The CDR3 covers 12 residues. Germline CDR1 and CDR2: SEHNR and FQNEAQ (reference sequence). V gave up 1 base and J gave up 4 bases, with 4 bases separating them. The CDR3 is CASSLETYGYTF. For the CDR3, the DNA is TGTGCCAGCAGCTTAGAGACCTATGGCTACACCTTC.

This clonotype came up a few times. The chain carries TRBV12-5 and TRBJ2-5, with 8 bases aligning to TRBD1. Looked up from germline, CDR1 is LGHNT and CDR2 is FRNRAP. The CDR3 consists of 15 residues. Unmatched junction bases numbered 14, after V lost 7 bases and J lost 7 bases. CDR3 loop: CASAGGSRGPSTQYF. CDR3 in DNA: TGTGCTAGTGCAGGGGGCTCTAGGGGGCCCTCGACCCAGTACTTC.

This clonotype was detected a few times. V gene TRBV7-3 combines with J gene TRBJ2-7; D gene ambiguous. The J call may be faulty, since TRBJ2-1 better matches the DNA end. The V gene's germline CDR1 is SGHTA and CDR2 FQGTGA. The CDR3 runs 13 residues. In DNA form, the CDR3 reads TGTGCCAGCAGCTTATTCCCGGGTTACGAGCAGTTCTTC. The encoded protein is CASSLFPGYEQFF.

A few counts support this clonotype. The chain carries TRBV10-3 and TRBJ2-7; TRBD2 agrees at 7 bases. Trimming removed 6 bases from V and 0 bases from J; junction bases left unmatched: 14. This CDR3 is 17 amino acids long. Germline CDR1 ENHRY, CDR2 SYGVKD. The CDR3 DNA reads as TGTGCCATCAGCTCTCCTTACTCCGGGACTACCTCCTACGAGCAGTACTTC. Translated, it gives CAISSPYSGTTSYEQYF.

For this clonotype: Relative to the germline gene, one junction end is altered; a read error may explain this. This chain links TRBV6-1 with TRBJ1-1, with D possibly TRBD1 on 5 matching bases. Per the germline V gene, CDR1 is MNHNS and CDR2 is SASEGT. The CDR3 runs to 13 residues. DNA of the CDR3: TGTGTCAGCCTTCGCGGGGCGAACACTGAAGCTTTCTTT. This gives the protein CVSLRGANTEAFF.

In this sample, this clonotype turned up many times. V is TRBV11-2 and J is TRBJ2-5; D is unclear. Germline lookup yields CDR1 SGHAT and CDR2 FQNNGV. The CDR3 extends over 12 amino acids. V was cut by 1 base and J by 5 bases, with 5 bases left in between. The CDR3 bases are TGTGCCAGCAGCTTAGGTTGGGAGACCCAGTACTTC. Protein sequence: CASSLGWETQYF.

This clonotype was counted many times. The chain recombines TRBV3-1 with TRBJ1-2; D unclear. CDR1 is LGHDT, CDR2 YNNKEL, per germline (reference sequence). The CDR3 runs 15 residues. Trimming left V 4 bases short and J 0 bases short, with 12 bases between. CDR3 nucleotides: TGTGCCAGCAGCCGAGAGACTCCTACTAACTATGGCTACACCTTC. Translated: CASSRETPTNYGYTF.

In this sample, this clonotype turned up once. V is TRBV18 and J is TRBJ1-2; D gene ambiguous. CDR3 size: 16 residues. V was pared by 6 bases and J by 4 bases, with 21 bases between. The germline CDR1 and CDR2 sequences are KGHSH and LQKENI. CDR3 region: CASSPSRNPDFYGYTF. For the CDR3, the DNA is TGTGCCAGCTCTCCTAGCCGGAATCCCGACTTCTATGGCTACACCTTC.

This clonotype was seen many times. CDR3 coding DNA: TGTGCCAGCAGCATGGGACTAGCGGGGTCCGCTAGCACAGATACGCAGTATTTT. This encodes CASSMGLAGSASTDTQYF. This chain joins TRBV7-8 and TRBJ2-3; the match to TRBD2 covers 13 bases. V lost 5 bases and J lost 0; bases outside the gene matches: 8. The CDR3 consists of 18 residues. Germline V gives CDR1 SGHVS, CDR2 FQNEAQ. Based on the CDR3 plus reference TRBV7-8 and TRBJ2-3, the full variable domain is GAGVSQSPRYKVAKRGQDVALRCDPISGHVSLFWYQQALGQGPEFLTYFQNEAQLDKSGLPSDRFFAERPEGSVSTLKIQRTQQEDSAVYLCASSMGLAGSASTDTQYFGPGTRLTVL.

This clonotype was seen repeatedly, ten times or more. J is TRBJ1-2 and V is TRBV3-1; no firm D call. V lost 0 bases and J lost 4, with 9 bases in between. The V gene's germline CDR1 is LGHDT and CDR2 YNNKEL (reference sequence). The CDR3 is 14 amino acids. In DNA form, the CDR3 reads TGTGCCAGCAGCCAAGACAGGAGATCCTATGGCTACACCTTC. Translating gives CASSQDRRSYGYTF.

This clonotype has at least ten counts. This chain uses TRBV5-1 with TRBJ2-1; D may correspond to TRBD1 or TRBD2 (5 bases each). The germline CDR1 and CDR2 sequences are SGHRS and YFSETQ. The V and J ends lost 2 bases and 3 bases respectively, with 12 bases between them. This CDR3 has 15 amino acids. This CDR3 is CASSFEGPNYNEQFF. CDR3 coding DNA: TGCGCCAGCAGCTTCGAGGGGCCTAACTACAATGAGCAGTTCTTC.

The chain uses TRBV10-3 and TRBJ2-7, with D tentatively TRBD1 (6 bases). This CDR3 is 13 amino acids long. V was shortened by 6 bases and J by 0 bases, with 9 bases between the two germline ends. Germline V CDR1 and CDR2: ENHRY, SYGVKD. The CDR3 loop reads CAIRGDNSYEQYF. The CDR3 DNA reads as TGTGCCATCAGGGGGGACAACTCCTACGAGCAGTACTTC.

As to this clonotype: Its ends do not fully match the called genes, so a read error is possible. The chain has TRBV28 and TRBJ2-7; TRBD1 matches at 7 bases. The CDR3 is 12 residues long. CDR1 and CDR2 from the germline V gene are MDHEN and SYDVKM. The CDR3 nucleotides are TGTGCCCGCAGCCCTCCGGGACAGCCGCAGTACTTC. Its translation: CARSPPGQPQYF. The full variable domain, completed using reference TRBV28 and TRBJ2-7, is DVKVTQSSRYLVKRTGEKVFLECVQDMDHENMFWYRQDPGLGLRLIYFSYDVKMKEKGDIPEGYSVSREKKERFSLILESASTNQTSMYLCARSPPGQPQYFGPGTRLTVT.

This clonotype was counted many times. The V call is TRBV5-6, the J call TRBJ1-1; D remains ambiguous. Looked up from germline, CDR1 is SGHDT and CDR2 is YYEEEE. Trimming cost V 0 bases and J 1 base, with 13 bases left between them. The CDR3 is made up of 16 amino acids. The CDR3 nucleotides read TGTGCCAGCAGCTTGGCCTGGGGTGCGAGGAACACTGAAGCTTTCTTT. Protein product: CASSLAWGARNTEAFF. The full variable domain, with the rest looked up from reference TRBV5-6 and TRBJ1-1, is DAGVTQSPTHLIKTRGQQVTLRCSPKSGHDTVSWYQQALGQGPQFIFQYYEEEERQRGNFPDRFSGHQFPNYSSELNVNALLLGDSALYLCASSLAWGARNTEAFFGQGTRLTVV.

This rearrangement joins TRBV15 to TRBJ2-7; possibly TRBD1 for D (6 bases). The V and J ends lost 3 bases and 2 bases respectively, with 11 bases between them. The CDR3 extends over 14 amino acids. The germline V gene encodes CDR1 LNHNV and CDR2 YYDKDF (reference sequence). The CDR3 loop is CATSSFRGAYEQYF. Here the CDR3 DNA reads TGTGCCACCAGCAGCTTCAGGGGAGCCTACGAGCAGTACTTC.

This rearrangement joins TRBV11-2 to TRBJ2-2, with 13 positions matching TRBD2. With 11 bases clipped from V and 8 bases from J, the junction kept 8 bases outside the gene matches. From germline, CDR1 is SGHAT and CDR2 FQNNGV. This CDR3 comprises 14 residues. The CDR3: CAGEAGLAGGELFF. In DNA, the CDR3 is TGTGCCGGCGAGGCGGGACTAGCGGGAGGGGAGCTGTTTTTT.

This clonotype has only a few counts. The V call is TRBV6-1, the J call TRBJ2-1, with D perhaps TRBD2 (6 bases). Trimming took off 6 bases at V and 7 bases at J, with 13 bases between the two ends. The CDR3 is made up of 13 amino acids. Germline V gene sequence: CDR1 MNHNS, CDR2 SASEGT. CDR3 in amino acids: CASRELAVNEQFF. The CDR3 DNA reads TGTGCCAGCAGGGAACTAGCAGTTAATGAGCAGTTCTTC.

V usage is TRBV28 and J usage is TRBJ1-2; 7 nucleotides match TRBD1. Germline V gene lookup returns CDR1 MDHEN and CDR2 SYDVKM. Unmatched junction bases numbered 7, after V lost 5 bases and J lost 7 bases. The CDR3 runs 13 residues. Written as DNA, the CDR3 is TGTGCCAGCAGTCCGACAGGGTGGGCTGGCTACACCTTC. Its translation is CASSPTGWAGYTF.

Only a few counts were recorded for this clonotype. This chain connects TRBV12-3 or TRBV12-4 to TRBJ2-2; no clear D gene. The CDR3 extends over 12 amino acids. Deletions cut 2 bases from V and 10 bases from J, with 8 bases between. CDR3 sequence reads: CASSLRKAELFF. The CDR3 DNA sequence: TGTGCCAGCAGTTTAAGGAAGGCGGAGCTGTTTTTT.

This clonotype was seen ten or more times. The CDR3 region is CASSSMGTDRGAFF. The CDR3, as DNA: TGTGCCAGCAGCTCCATGGGCACCGACAGGGGGGCTTTCTTT. The J gene is TRBJ1-1, the V gene TRBV7-9; TRBD1 matches 9 bases. The germline CDR1 and CDR2 sequences are SEHNR and FQNEAQ (reference sequence). The CDR3 is made up of 14 amino acids. Trimming cost V 4 bases and J 11 bases; bases outside gene matches: 11.

To note about this clonotype: Given a much more abundant clone one base away, this may be a read error. This chain uses TRBV3-1 with TRBJ1-2; tentatively, D is TRBD1 (6 bases). Germline assignment: CDR1 LGHDT and CDR2 YNNKEL (reference sequence). This CDR3 region has 14 residues. CDR3 nucleotides: TGTGCCAGCAGCCCGCCACAGGGATTGGGTGGCTGCACCTTC. Its protein product is CASSPPQGLGGCTF. The full variable domain, its missing parts supplied by reference TRBV3-1 and TRBJ1-2, is DTAVSQTPKYLVTQMGNDKSIKCEQNLGHDTMYWYKQDSKKFLKIMFSYNNKELIINETVPNRFSPKSPDKAHLNLHINSLELGDSAVYFCASSPPQGLGGCTFGSGTRLTVV.

The CDR3 protein is CASSFTETATNEKLFF. The CDR3 bases are TGCGCCAGCAGCTTTACCGAGACAGCAACTAATGAAAAACTGTTTTTT. The rearrangement links TRBV5-1 to TRBJ1-4; D perhaps matches TRBD1 (5 bases). Trimming shortened V by 2 bases and J by 0 bases, and 11 bases separated the two germline ends. The CDR3 is 16 residues long. From germline, CDR1 is SGHRS and CDR2 YFSETQ. Complete variable domain (other parts from reference TRBV5-1 and TRBJ1-4): KAGVTQTPRYLIKTRGQQVTLSCSPISGHRSVSWYQQTPGQGLQFLFEYFSETQRNKGNFPGRFSGRQFSNSRSEMNVSTLELGDSALYLCASSFTETATNEKLFFGSGTQLSVL.

In this sample, this clonotype turned up many times. V usage is TRBV11-1 and J usage is TRBJ1-2; possibly TRBD1 for D (5 bases). The CDR3 contains 13 residues. Germline-derived CDR1 and CDR2 are SGHAT and FQDESV (reference sequence). Trimming left V 8 bases short and J 6 bases short, with 16 bases between. CDR3 nucleotide sequence: TGTGCCAGCGCTCCCACGGTGGGGGATGGCTACACCTTC. Amino acid sequence: CASAPTVGDGYTF.

The chain links TRBV20-1 to TRBJ2-1, with 8 bases fitting TRBD2. The CDR3 loop spans 16 amino acids. Germline V gene data show CDR1 as DFQATT and CDR2 as SNEGSKA (reference sequence). The trim removed 1 base at V and 6 bases at J, leaving 11 bases unmatched. CDR3 bases: TGCAGTGCTAGAGCGTTTGGTCTAGCGGGTTCCAATGAGCAGTTCTTC. It is translated as CSARAFGLAGSNEQFF.

This clonotype was counted a few times. The CDR3 DNA follows: TGTGCCAGCAACCCAACTAGCGGGGGCTACACCGGGGAGCTGTTTTTT. It encodes CASNPTSGGYTGELFF. V usage is TRBV6-1 and J usage is TRBJ2-2; 11 bases align to TRBD2. In germline, CDR1 is MNHNS, CDR2 SASEGT. V lost 7 bases, J lost 3 bases, and 7 bases stayed unmatched. The CDR3 extends over 16 amino acids.

The table lists this clonotype with many counts. The chain's CDR3 is CASSRSDRIMAKLFF. CDR3 sequence (DNA): TGTGCCAGCAGTCGATCGGACAGAATAATGGCAAAACTGTTTTTT. The chain uses TRBV28 and TRBJ1-4; D might be TRBD1 (6 bases). The V end lost 5 bases, the J end lost 10 bases, and 20 bases lay between the germline ends. CDR1 MDHEN and CDR2 SYDVKM come from the germline V gene. The length of the CDR3 is 15 residues.

The chain carries TRBV7-6 and TRBJ2-1; 10 bases map to TRBD1. V lost 3 bases and J lost 14; bases outside the gene matches: 7. CDR1 is SGHVS and CDR2 is FNYEAQ in the germline V gene. The CDR3 extends over 13 amino acids. The CDR3 DNA sequence: TGTGCCAGCAGCTTTGGCCGGACAGGGGGGGAGTTCTTC. Protein: CASSFGRTGGEFF.

This clonotype was seen a few times. The J gene is TRBJ2-2, the V gene TRBV30; D not resolved. V shed 0 bases and J shed 0 bases, with 8 bases lying between them. Germline CDR1 is GTSNPN and CDR2 is SVGIG (reference sequence). The CDR3 consists of 15 residues. The CDR3 DNA reads as TGTGCCTGGAGTGTCGCTAACGCGAACACCGGGGAGCTGTTTTTT. It specifies CAWSVANANTGELFF.

The CDR3 protein is CASSPRVLSGQPQHF. The CDR3, as DNA: TGTGCCAGCAGTCCCCGAGTTCTAAGCGGTCAGCCCCAGCATTTT. This chain links TRBV27 with TRBJ1-5; D unclear. The V end was cut by 5 bases, the J end by 6 bases, with 17 bases between. Germline V CDR1 and CDR2: MNHEY, SMNVEV (reference sequence). This CDR3 is built from 15 residues.

This clonotype was detected many times. The chain links TRBV27 to TRBJ2-7, with D perhaps TRBD1 (6 bases). Looked up from germline, CDR1 is MNHEY and CDR2 is SMNVEV (reference sequence). Trimming left V 6 bases short and J 3 bases short, with 12 bases between. The CDR3 has 13 residues. For the CDR3, the DNA is TGTGCCAGCAGCTTAAGCAGGGGCTACGAGCAGTACTTC. Translating gives CASSLSRGYEQYF.

The chain employs TRBV20-1 and TRBJ2-2; 8 bases align to TRBD1. The CDR3 runs to 15 residues. Germline CDR1 and CDR2: DFQATT and SNEGSKA (reference sequence). After removal of 1 base from V and 5 bases from J, the junction contained 6 bases not matched to a gene. CDR3 DNA sequence: TGCAGTGCTAGAGCATCGCAGGGGGCAACCGGGGAGCTGTTTTTT. It encodes CSARASQGATGELFF.